The sequence of this T cell receptor beta chain was determined in a study of T-cell reconstitution after alpha-beta-depleted transplantation in children. This clonotype was recorded at least ten times. For TCRbeta, the library was prepared with unique molecular identifiers. Each CDR3 protein gets one entry after TCRdb re-called the PCR reads with MiXCR. This repertoire shows about half a million distinct CDR3 sequences, 12% found once; its top ten account for under 7%. Trimming shortened V by 1 base and J by 7 bases, and 15 bases separated the two germline ends. From germline, CDR1 is SGHRS and CDR2 YFSETQ. The CDR3 loop spans 15 amino acids.

Sequencing was performed on PBMCs from the stem cell graft donor, taken from the stem cell graft. The gene calls are TRBV5-1 and TRBJ2-1, with D possibly being TRBD1 or TRBD2 (6 bases each). This receptor was taken from a human donor who donated a stem cell graft to a child with combined immunodeficiency. The chain's CDR3 is CASSLTWGARNEQFF. CDR3 DNA sequence: TGCGCCAGCAGCTTGACGTGGGGGGCCCGAAATGAGCAGTTCTTC.